This T cell receptor (beta chain) derives from a study of identical twins. The study, taken as a whole, reports: Interpretation of the results relied on cross-sectional statistical analysis and not on following the same donors. Researchers reported excess low generation probability among twin-shared out-of-frame alpha sequences. High-abundance cord blood beta clonotypes had fewer insertions; memory repertoires showed none.

Germline V lookup: CDR1 MNHEY, CDR2 SVGEGT. The V gene end was trimmed by 9 bases and the J gene end by 3 bases; junction bases not matched to a gene: 6. The CDR3 covers 13 residues. Of note for this clonotype: The target antigen is unknown.

The authors used template switching to add a universal primer site and gave cDNA unique molecular identifiers. TCRdb reprocessed the 5' RACE reads with MiXCR, giving one entry per CDR3 protein. This table has 420,000 or so distinct CDR3 sequences, around 20% appearing once. The clonotype was recovered from a middle-aged man in good health. The V call is TRBV6-2 or TRBV6-3, the J call TRBJ2-7, with TRBD1 matching 9 bases. Sequencing was done on a sample of naive T cells sorted from blood. The CDR3 DNA follows: TGTGCCAGTCACGGGACAGGGAACTACGAGCAGTACTTC. This translates into CASHGTGNYEQYF.